These 11 T cell receptor beta chains share one sample of origin, sequenced in a study of cytomegalovirus exposure and HLA in healthy donors. The PCR employed 60 Vbeta primers together with 13 Jbeta primers. Some clones are missing from TCRdb's copy, which holds only in-frame ones; the method was immunoSEQ multiplex PCR. The sample lists approximately 130,000 clones, 50% to 75% seen once, with 2% to 3% in the top ten. The sample taken for sequencing was PBMCs. These receptors all stem from a woman between 40 and 55 years old in good health and CMV-seronegative.

The chain combines TRBV7-2 with TRBJ1-5; D is ambiguous. Trimming took off 1 base at V and 4 bases at J, with 8 bases between the two ends. Looked up from germline, CDR1 is SGHTA and CDR2 is FQGNSA. This CDR3 is 14 amino acids long. The DNA for the CDR3 is TGTGCCAGCAGCTTAGGGCCCAGTAATCAGCCCCAGCATTTT. Protein sequence: CASSLGPSNQPQHF.

This clone was picked up a small number of times. Other nucleotide sequences in the sample specify the same CDR3. The chain is built from TRBV5-1 and TRBJ2-3; 10 nucleotides align to TRBD1. Germline CDR1 SGHRS, CDR2 YFSETQ. The trim removed 2 bases at V and 1 base at J, leaving 1 base unmatched. There are 15 residues in the CDR3. CDR3: CASSLGTGGTDTQYF. The CDR3 coding sequence is TGCGCCAGCAGCTTAGGGACAGGGGGCACAGATACGCAGTATTTT.

The chain employs TRBV4-1 and TRBJ1-6; unclear D gene. The CDR3 sequence is 12 residues long. V was pared by 7 bases and J by 8 bases, with 9 bases between. Germline V gene lookup returns CDR1 MGHRA and CDR2 YSYEKL. As DNA, the CDR3 is TGCGCCAGCAACAGCTACGATTCACCCCTCCACTTT. Translating it yields CASNSYDSPLHF.

Comment on this clone: One junction end does not reproduce the germline sequence, and a read error may be involved. CDR3: CASTLRVVGTEAFF. As DNA, the CDR3 is TGTGCCAGCACCTTACGGGTGGTTGGGACTGAAGCTTTCTTT. This rearrangement joins TRBV7-3 to TRBJ1-1; no clear D gene. This CDR3 spans 14 amino acids. Germline V lookup: CDR1 SGHTA, CDR2 FQGTGA.

The gene calls are TRBV5-4 and TRBJ2-5, with TRBD2 matching 8 bases. The CDR3 runs to 16 residues. The junction had 8 bases not matched to a gene; V was cut back by 0 bases and J by 4 bases. Germline V gives CDR1 SGHNT, CDR2 YYREEE (reference sequence). DNA for the CDR3: TGTGCCAGCAGCTTGGGGGGGCGGGGGGCCCGAGAGACCCAGTACTTC. Translated: CASSLGGRGARETQYF. The variable domain in full, completed from reference TRBV5-4 and TRBJ2-5, reads ETGVTQSPTHLIKTRGQQVTLRCSSQSGHNTVSWYQQALGQGPQFIFQYYREEENGRGNFPPRFSGLQFPNYSSELNVNALELDDSALYLCASSLGGRGARETQYFGPGTRLLVL.

The V gene is TRBV7-6, the J gene TRBJ1-1, with 7 bases lining up with TRBD1. CDR1 and CDR2 from the germline V gene are SGHVS and FNYEAQ. The length of the CDR3 is 16 residues. The junction had 13 bases not matched to a gene; V was cut back by 5 bases and J by 4 bases. CDR3 sequence reads: CASSLSTGTVSTEAFF. In DNA form, the CDR3 reads TGTGCCAGCAGCCTGTCGACCGGGACAGTTTCCACTGAAGCTTTCTTT.

The V gene is TRBV19, the J gene TRBJ2-7; D perhaps matches TRBD1 (6 bases). The length of the CDR3 is 15 residues. The V end lost 4 bases, the J end lost 3 bases, and 16 bases lay between the germline ends. Germline V gene data show CDR1 as LNHDA and CDR2 as SQIVND (reference sequence). For the CDR3, the DNA is TGTGCCAGTAGTACTCGGGGTGGGGGCTTCTACGAGCAGTACTTC. This encodes CASSTRGGGFYEQYF. Full variable domain (missing parts from reference TRBV19 and TRBJ2-7): DGGITQSPKYLFRKEGQNVTLSCEQNLNHDAMYWYRQDPGQGLRLIYYSQIVNDFQKGDIAEGYSVSREKKESFPLTVTSAQKNPTAFYLCASSTRGGGFYEQYFGPGTRLTVT.

Note on this clone: The same CDR3 can be traced to other DNA sequences in this sample. The chain uses TRBV18 and TRBJ2-7; D possibly corresponds to TRBD2 (6 bases). Germline values: CDR1 KGHSH, CDR2 LQKENI. The CDR3 is 12 residues long. With 3 bases removed from V and 5 bases from J, the gap between germline ends came to 8 bases. The CDR3 DNA sequence: TGTGCCAGCTCACCGGGGGGAAACGAGCAGTACTTC. This sequence encodes CASSPGGNEQYF.

In the case of this clone: Other DNA sequences in this sample translate to the same CDR3. The chain couples TRBV6-1 to TRBJ2-7; possible D gene TRBD1, 6 bases. This CDR3 has 12 amino acids. CDR1 and CDR2 from the germline V gene are MNHNS and SASEGT. V lost 3 bases, J lost 3 bases, and 6 bases lay in between. The CDR3 loop reads CASSDRGYEQYF. CDR3 nucleotides: TGTGCCAGCAGTGACAGGGGCTACGAGCAGTACTTC.

V usage is TRBV25-1 and J usage is TRBJ1-4; the D is unclear. The CDR3 extends over 13 amino acids. Germline V lookup: CDR1 MGHDK, CDR2 SYGVNS. Trimming pared 8 bases from V and 4 bases from J, leaving 11 bases between. CDR3: CASLGDFNEKLFF. CDR3 sequence (DNA): TGTGCCAGCCTCGGGGATTTTAATGAAAAACTGTTTTTT.

Only a few counts were recorded for this clone. This chain uses TRBV7-6 with TRBJ2-7, with TRBD1 matching 8 bases. Germline V CDR1 and CDR2: SGHVS, FNYEAQ. With V trimmed by 7 bases and J by 2 bases, 7 bases remained unmatched. The CDR3 length is 14 residues. Here the CDR3 reads CASTRLQGAYEQYF. Here the CDR3 DNA reads TGTGCCAGCACCCGGTTACAGGGGGCCTACGAGCAGTACTTC.